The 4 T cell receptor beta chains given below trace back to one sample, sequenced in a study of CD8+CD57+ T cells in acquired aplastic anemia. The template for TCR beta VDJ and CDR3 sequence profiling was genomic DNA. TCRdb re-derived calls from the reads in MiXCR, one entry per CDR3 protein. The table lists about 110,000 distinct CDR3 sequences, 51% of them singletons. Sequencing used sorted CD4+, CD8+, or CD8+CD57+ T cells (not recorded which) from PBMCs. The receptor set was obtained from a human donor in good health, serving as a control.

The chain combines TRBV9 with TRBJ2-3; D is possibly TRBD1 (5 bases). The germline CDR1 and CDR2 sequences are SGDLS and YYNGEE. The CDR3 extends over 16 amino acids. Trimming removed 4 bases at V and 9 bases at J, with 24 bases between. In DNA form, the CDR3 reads TGTGCCAGCAGCACGCCCCAGGGCAGGGTTACAGGCACGCAGTATTTT. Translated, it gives CASSTPQGRVTGTQYF. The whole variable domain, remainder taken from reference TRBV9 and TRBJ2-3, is DSGVTQTPKHLITATGQRVTLRCSPRSGDLSVYWYQQSLDQGLQFLIQYYNGEERAKGNILERFSAQQFPDLHSELNLSSLELGDSALYFCASSTPQGRVTGTQYFGPGTRLTVL.

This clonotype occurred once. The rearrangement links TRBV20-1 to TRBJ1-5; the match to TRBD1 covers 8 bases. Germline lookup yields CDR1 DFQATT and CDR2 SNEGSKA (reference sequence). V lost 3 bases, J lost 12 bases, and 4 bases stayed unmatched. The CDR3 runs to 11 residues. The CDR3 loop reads CSARTGVSQHF. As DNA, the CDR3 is TGCAGTGCTAGGACAGGGGTGAGCCAGCATTTT.

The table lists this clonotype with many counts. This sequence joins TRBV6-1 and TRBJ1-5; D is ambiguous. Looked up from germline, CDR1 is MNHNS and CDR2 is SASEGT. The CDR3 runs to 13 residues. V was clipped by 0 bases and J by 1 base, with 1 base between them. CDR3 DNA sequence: TGTGCCAGCAGTGAAGCAAGCAATCAGCCCCAGCATTTT. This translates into CASSEASNQPQHF.

CDR3: CATSRDRWGNYGYTF. Here the CDR3 DNA reads TGTGCCACCAGCAGAGATAGATGGGGCAACTATGGCTACACCTTC. This sequence joins TRBV15 and TRBJ1-2; tentatively, D is TRBD1 (5 bases). The V end was cut by 0 bases, the J end by 2 bases, with 10 bases between. Looked up from germline, CDR1 is LNHNV and CDR2 is YYDKDF (reference sequence). There are 15 residues in the CDR3.